Below are 9 T cell receptor beta chains sequenced from a single sample in a study of blood T cell repertoires in COVID-19. Sequencing was performed with immunoSEQ multiplex PCR; in TCRdb, only in-frame clones are kept and a portion is missing. The sample yields under 400,000 clones, approximately 87% seen once. Sequenced input: peripheral blood. The receptors here all came from a woman aged 25 to 39 with COVID-19, enrolled during active disease.

This chain links TRBV3-1 (or the pseudogene TRBV3-2) with TRBJ1-1; D is undetermined. Trimming stripped 1 base from V and 5 bases from J, with 14 bases between. The CDR3 consists of 15 residues. Germline V CDR1 and CDR2: LGHDT, YNNKEL (reference sequence). The CDR3 loop reads CASSQVRAGGTEAFF. DNA for the CDR3: TGTGCCAGCAGCCAAGTTAGGGCAGGAGGGACTGAAGCTTTCTTT.

This clone was detected only once. V gene TRBV10-3 combines with J gene TRBJ2-2; D possibly corresponds to TRBD2 (6 bases). V lost 0 bases, J lost 7 bases, and 24 bases lay in between. In germline, CDR1 is ENHRY, CDR2 SYGVKD. This CDR3 is 19 amino acids long. The CDR3 DNA is TGTGCCATCAGTGAGTCGACGGTTTTGGGGACTCGGAGTCACGGGGAGCTGTTTTTT. It codes for CAISESTVLGTRSHGELFF.

This chain connects TRBV4-2 to TRBJ2-1; D unclear. CDR3 length equals 13 residues. CDR1 is LGHNA, CDR2 YNFKEQ, per germline. V was cut by 0 bases and J by 10 bases, with 10 bases left in between. CDR3 nucleotide sequence: TGTGCCAGCAGCCAAGACCTTACTACCGAGCAGTTCTTC. This encodes CASSQDLTTEQFF.

The rearrangement uses TRBV7-2 and TRBJ1-5; 7 bases agree with TRBD1. Looked up from germline, CDR1 is SGHTA and CDR2 is FQGNSA. Losses at the gene ends were 5 bases for V and 4 bases for J; bases not matched to a gene: 8. The CDR3 loop spans 15 amino acids. The chain's CDR3 is CASSPSTGSNQPQHF. For the CDR3, the DNA is TGTGCCAGCAGCCCGTCGACAGGGAGTAATCAGCCCCAGCATTTT.

This clone was seen a handful of times. The chain uses TRBV27 and TRBJ2-7; a weak D match, TRBD1 (6 bases). The germline V gene has CDR1 MNHEY and CDR2 SMNVEV (reference sequence). Trimming shortened V by 4 bases and J by 7 bases, and 17 bases separated the two germline ends. This CDR3 is 14 amino acids long. This chain's CDR3 is CASSSGTPYREQYF. The CDR3 DNA follows: TGTGCCAGCAGTTCCGGGACACCGTATAGAGAGCAGTACTTC.

The V call is TRBV5-4, the J call TRBJ2-1; TRBD1 aligns across 8 bases. The CDR3 extends over 15 amino acids. The V gene's germline CDR1 is SGHNT and CDR2 YYREEE (reference sequence). With V trimmed by 0 bases and J by 6 bases, 5 bases remained unmatched. CDR3 sequence: CASSLARTGSNEQFF. DNA for the CDR3: TGTGCCAGCAGCTTGGCGCGGACAGGGTCCAATGAGCAGTTCTTC.

The chain recombines TRBV28 with TRBJ2-6, with D hard to call. CDR3 size: 17 residues. V was pared by 6 bases and J by 0 bases, with 15 bases between. Germline lookup yields CDR1 MDHEN and CDR2 SYDVKM. CDR3 in DNA: TGTGCCAGCAGCCCCACCATTCAGATCTCTGGGGCCAACGTCCTGACTTTC. Translation: CASSPTIQISGANVLTF.

This clone is a singleton in its sample. This rearrangement joins TRBV5-1 to TRBJ1-1; D is possibly TRBD1 (5 bases). The CDR3 runs 15 residues. Germline values: CDR1 SGHRS, CDR2 YFSETQ. The V end was cut by 8 bases, the J end by 0 bases, with 17 bases between. CDR3 amino acids: CASYSTGPMNTEAFF. In DNA, the CDR3 is TGCGCCAGTTATAGCACAGGCCCGATGAACACTGAAGCTTTCTTT.

J is TRBJ2-2 and V is TRBV5-1, with a tentative D call TRBD2 (5 bases). Germline CDR1 SGHRS, CDR2 YFSETQ. The CDR3 is made up of 17 amino acids. V lost 3 bases and J 4 bases, leaving 19 bases between the germline ends. The CDR3 reads CASSWRRSGSVTGELFF. In DNA, the CDR3 is TGCGCCAGCAGCTGGCGGCGGAGCGGTTCGGTCACCGGGGAGCTGTTTTTT.